Included here is one T cell receptor (beta chain) sequence, with context. Its antigen is undetermined. The data derive from a study of shared clonotypes between healthy human individuals. General study points: Few donors limited the genetic and exposure-history diversity represented. Deeper or shallower sequencing was expected to change how clonotypes are shared among donors.

Donors, healthy HIV-negative adults, lacked recent acute infections or vaccinations. CD45RA+ naive and CD45RA-negative memory subsets were separated from CD4+ cells. Using immunoSEQ multiplex PCR, the repertoire was profiled, and TCRdb retains in-frame clones only, with some absent. The table records more than 550,000 clones, roughly two thirds of them present only once. Trimming stripped 2 bases from V and 0 bases from J, with 4 bases between. This CDR3 has 14 amino acids. In germline, CDR1 is WNHNN, CDR2 SYGVQD (reference sequence). Sequenced sample: memory CD4+ T cells sorted from blood. As to subset: CD45RA-negative fraction. The V call is TRBV10-1, the J call TRBJ2-2; D is ambiguous. The sequence was obtained from a woman in her 30s in good health. DNA for the CDR3: TGCGCCAGCAGTGAGGGGGCGAACACCGGGGAGCTGTTTTTT. This codes for CASSEGANTGELFF.